The clone carrying this TCR beta chain was counted a few times. This CDR3 is 13 amino acids long. V shed 4 bases and J shed 2 bases, with 9 bases lying between them. Germline assignment: CDR1 LNHDA and CDR2 SQIVND (reference sequence). This sample is part of a study of blood T cell repertoires in COVID-19. Study background: T cells, B-cell-depleted T cells, or PBMCs supplied cDNA or gDNA.

As originally analysed: Estimation of nucleated cell counts was performed using reference gene primer amplification. Some clones are missing from TCRdb's copy, which holds only in-frame ones; the method was immunoSEQ multiplex PCR. D and trimming were read from the DNA, whereas the V and J calls and clone size are those reported in that table. In the table there are hundreds of thousands of clones, 80% to 90% of which are singletons. Everyone who took part was roughly 18 to 89 years old, and they came from fewer than 25 US areas. Clinical histories supplied by participants themselves formed the basis of cohort assignment.

Sequencing was performed on PBMCs or T cells enriched from blood (not recorded which). The source is a woman aged 18 to 35 who had recovered from COVID-19. The chain is built from TRBV19 and TRBJ2-7; D not resolved. CDR3 region: CASSTNLAYEQYF. The DNA of the CDR3 is TGTGCCAGTAGTACCAACTTGGCCTACGAGCAGTACTTC.